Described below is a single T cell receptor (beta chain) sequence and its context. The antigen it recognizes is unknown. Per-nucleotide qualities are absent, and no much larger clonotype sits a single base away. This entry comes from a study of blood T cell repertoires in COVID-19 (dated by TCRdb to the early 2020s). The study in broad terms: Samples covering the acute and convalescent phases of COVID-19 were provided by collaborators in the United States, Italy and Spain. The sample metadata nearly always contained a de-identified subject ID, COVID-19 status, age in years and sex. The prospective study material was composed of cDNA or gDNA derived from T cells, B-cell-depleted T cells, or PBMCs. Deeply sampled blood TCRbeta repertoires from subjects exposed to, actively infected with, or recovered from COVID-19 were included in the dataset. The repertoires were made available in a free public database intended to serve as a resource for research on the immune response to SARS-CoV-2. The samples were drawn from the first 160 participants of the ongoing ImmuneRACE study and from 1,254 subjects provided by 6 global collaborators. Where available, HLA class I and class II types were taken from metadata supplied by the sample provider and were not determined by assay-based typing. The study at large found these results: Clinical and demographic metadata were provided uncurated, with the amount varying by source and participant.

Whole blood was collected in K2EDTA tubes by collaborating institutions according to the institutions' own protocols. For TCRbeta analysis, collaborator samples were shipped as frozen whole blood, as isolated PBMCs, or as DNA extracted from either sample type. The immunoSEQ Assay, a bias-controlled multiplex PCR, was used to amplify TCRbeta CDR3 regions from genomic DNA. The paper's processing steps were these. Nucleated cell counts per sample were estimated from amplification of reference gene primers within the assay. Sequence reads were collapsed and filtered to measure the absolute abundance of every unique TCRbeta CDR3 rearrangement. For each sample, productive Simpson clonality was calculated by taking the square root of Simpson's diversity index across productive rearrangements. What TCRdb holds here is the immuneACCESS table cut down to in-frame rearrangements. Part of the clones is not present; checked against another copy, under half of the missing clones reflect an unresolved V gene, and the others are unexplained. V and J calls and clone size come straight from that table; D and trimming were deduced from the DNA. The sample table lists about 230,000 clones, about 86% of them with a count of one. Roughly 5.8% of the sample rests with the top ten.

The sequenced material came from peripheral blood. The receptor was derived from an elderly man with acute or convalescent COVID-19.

The CDR3 here reads CASSLFIAGAAGGDTQYF. The DNA sequence is as follows: TGTGCCAGCAGCTTATTTATAGCGGGGGCTGCTGGGGGAGATACGCAGTATTTT. The chain was built from TRBV7-2 and TRBJ2-3; 9 junctional bases match TRBD2. Based on the germline V gene, the CDR1 and CDR2 sequences are SGHTA and FQGNSA. Spanning cysteine to phenylalanine, the CDR3 consists of 18 amino acids. Only the CDR3 part of the read is kept: 54 bases, read in frame from the first base. Clipping removes 2 bases from V and 5 bases from J, with 14 as the unmatched junction base count. Supplemented by the reference TRBV7-2 and TRBJ2-3 proteins around the CDR3, the complete variable domain is GAGVSQSPSNKVTEKGKDVELRCDPISGHTALYWYRQSLGQGLEFLIYFQGNSAPDKSGLPSDRFSAERTGGSVSTLTIQRTQQEDSAVYLCASSLFIAGAAGGDTQYFGPGTRLTVL.